These 2 T cell receptor beta chains were sequenced from one sample in a study of shared clonotypes between healthy human individuals. Sequenced by immunoSEQ multiplex PCR; TCRdb stores in-frame clones only, minus some. The table records roughly 450,000 clones, 79% of them present only once. Sequenced: PBMCs. The receptors were sampled from a woman aged 40 to 50 in good health. Some clones in this sample may be carry-over from other donors' samples.

The J gene is TRBJ2-5, the V gene TRBV25-1; TRBD2 matches 10 bases. CDR1 and CDR2 from the germline V gene are MGHDK and SYGVNS. This CDR3 is 14 amino acids long. The V gene end was trimmed by 3 bases and the J gene end by 12 bases; junction bases not matched to a gene: 10. This CDR3 is CASSDRLAGEVKYF. In nucleotides, the CDR3 is TGTGCCAGCAGTGACCGACTAGCGGGCGAGGTAAAGTACTTC.

The chain is built from TRBV29-1 and TRBJ2-7; weak D call: TRBD2 (6 bases). Germline V CDR1 and CDR2: SQVTM, ANQGSEA. The V gene lost 6 bases and the J gene lost 6 bases, with 21 bases spanning the gap. The CDR3 contains 14 residues. DNA for the CDR3: TGCAGCGTGGATCTTAACGGGAGTCGGCGCGAGCAGTACTTC. It translates to CSVDLNGSRREQYF.